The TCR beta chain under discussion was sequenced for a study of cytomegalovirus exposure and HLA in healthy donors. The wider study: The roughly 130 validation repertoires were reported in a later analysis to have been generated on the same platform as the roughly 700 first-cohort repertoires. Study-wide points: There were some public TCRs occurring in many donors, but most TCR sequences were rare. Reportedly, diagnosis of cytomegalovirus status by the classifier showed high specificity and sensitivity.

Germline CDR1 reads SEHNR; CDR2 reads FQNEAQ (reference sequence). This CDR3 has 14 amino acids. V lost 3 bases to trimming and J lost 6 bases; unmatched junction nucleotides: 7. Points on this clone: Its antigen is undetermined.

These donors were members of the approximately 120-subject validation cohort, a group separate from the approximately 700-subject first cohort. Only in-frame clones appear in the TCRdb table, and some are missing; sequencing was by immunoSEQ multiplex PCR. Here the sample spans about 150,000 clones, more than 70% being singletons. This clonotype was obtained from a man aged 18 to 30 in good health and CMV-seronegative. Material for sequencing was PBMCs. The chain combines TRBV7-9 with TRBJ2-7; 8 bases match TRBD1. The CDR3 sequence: CASSLGQGAGEQYF. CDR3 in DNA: TGTGCCAGCAGCTTGGGCCAGGGGGCGGGCGAGCAGTACTTC.